What follows describes a single TCR beta chain. The target of this receptor is not known. No base quality values were provided; no much bigger clone lies one nucleotide off. Whole blood was collected in K2EDTA tubes by collaborating institutions according to the institutions' own protocols. For TCRbeta analysis, collaborators shipped samples in one of three forms: frozen whole blood, isolated PBMCs, or DNA extracted from either of those sample types. V is clipped by 1 base and J by 4 bases, and the sequence between their germline boundaries is 10 bases long. CDR1 LGHDT and CDR2 YNNKEL were looked up in the germline V gene (reference sequence). From its cysteine to its phenylalanine, the CDR3 spans 14 amino acids. Of the read, only the CDR3 DNA is kept; its 42 bases are in frame from base 1. These data originate in a study of blood T cell repertoires in COVID-19 (TCRdb year 2020). Regarding the research as a whole: Collaborator samples came from the United States, Italy and Spain and covered acute and convalescent phases of COVID-19. The prospective study material was composed of cDNA or gDNA derived from T cells, B-cell-depleted T cells, or PBMCs. Deeply sampled blood TCRbeta repertoires from subjects exposed to, actively infected with, or recovered from COVID-19 were included in the dataset. The repertoires were released in a freely available public database intended as a resource for research on the immune response to SARS-CoV-2. Samples came from the ongoing ImmuneRACE study (first 160 participants) plus 1,254 subjects from 6 global collaborators. Sample metadata almost always included a de-identified subject ID, COVID-19 status, age in years and sex. HLA class I and class II types, where available, came from metadata supplied by the sample provider rather than from assay-based typing. Points the paper makes about the study in general: How much clinical and demographic metadata was included differed by source and by participant, and the metadata was provided uncurated.

TCRbeta CDR3 regions were amplified from genomic DNA by means of the immunoSEQ Assay, a bias-controlled multiplex PCR. For the original study's pipeline: Within the assay, amplification of reference gene primers was used to estimate how many nucleated cells each sample contained. Sequence reads were collapsed and filtered to measure the absolute abundance of every unique TCRbeta CDR3 rearrangement. For each sample, productive Simpson clonality was calculated as the square root of Simpson's diversity index across productive rearrangements. Not all clones reach the TCRdb copy of this immuneACCESS table, which keeps in-frame sequences only. Checked studies attribute under half of the gap to unresolved V genes and leave the rest unexplained. The DNA was the basis for D and trimming; V, J and clone size are from that table. Present in this sample are about 200,000 clones, approximately 84% of which were seen just once. Clones ranked in the top ten supply approximately 8.7% of the sample.

The sample was peripheral blood. The receptor comes from a woman aged 80 or over with acute or convalescent COVID-19. The chain links TRBV3-1 (or the pseudogene TRBV3-2) with TRBJ1-1, and the D gene may be TRBD1, 5 bases matching. The CDR3 protein sequence reads: CASSQAGIGTEAFF. The bases read TGTGCCAGCAGCCAAGCAGGGATTGGCACTGAAGCTTTCTTT.